This T cell receptor beta chain was sequenced for a study of cytomegalovirus exposure and HLA in healthy donors. As for the study in general: The approximately 660 first-cohort repertoires shared a platform with the 120 or so validation repertoires, as reported in a later analysis.

On this clone: Antigen: not known.

Study-wide points: Reports indicated that the classifier achieved high specificity and sensitivity in diagnosing cytomegalovirus status. Three of the chains that were CMV-associated were confirmed in vitro to be specific for CMV antigens. Associated with cytomegalovirus, according to the listing, were some 150 TCR beta chains.

The data were produced by immunoSEQ multiplex PCR, yet TCRdb's version contains in-frame clones alone and is incomplete. The table shows 250,000 to 400,000 clones, with approximately 88% occurring only once. J gave up 4 bases and V 3 bases, and 6 bases lay outside the gene matches. The germline CDR1 and CDR2 sequences are SEHNR and FQNEAQ (reference sequence). The CDR3 runs to 15 residues. The receptor was isolated from a man aged 25 to 40 in good health and CMV-seronegative. The sequencing input was PBMCs. The V call is TRBV7-9, the J call TRBJ1-1, with 9 bases that match TRBD1. CDR3 in amino acids: CASSFSQGAFTEAFF. CDR3 in DNA: TGTGCCAGCAGCTTCTCACAGGGGGCTTTCACTGAAGCTTTCTTT.